The 30 T cell receptor beta chains below were found in one sample sequenced in a study of cytomegalovirus exposure and HLA in healthy donors. Researchers ran the PCR with 60 Vbeta and 13 Jbeta primers. TCRdb keeps only in-frame clones here, not all; method: immunoSEQ multiplex PCR. The sample holds 65,000 to 90,000 clones. Input material: PBMCs. The receptors were gathered from a female donor in good health and CMV-seropositive.

The chain's CDR3 is CASSLFQGANIQYF. The CDR3 nucleotides read TGTGCCAGCAGTTTATTTCAGGGGGCAAACATTCAGTACTTC. The chain links TRBV28 to TRBJ2-4, with TRBD1 matching over 8 bases. Per germline, CDR1 MDHEN and CDR2 SYDVKM. The CDR3 extends over 14 amino acids. The junction had 2 bases not matched to a gene; V was cut back by 1 base and J by 6 bases. The full variable domain, rest sourced from reference TRBV28 and TRBJ2-4, is DVKVTQSSRYLVKRTGEKVFLECVQDMDHENMFWYRQDPGLGLRLIYFSYDVKMKEKGDIPEGYSVSREKKERFSLILESASTNQTSMYLCASSLFQGANIQYFGAGTRLSVL.

The chain employs TRBV28 and TRBJ2-7; 7 bases fit TRBD2. This CDR3 is 15 amino acids long. V shed 2 bases, J shed 3 bases, and the junction held 7 bases outside the gene matches. CDR1 is MDHEN and CDR2 is SYDVKM in the germline V gene. The CDR3 DNA follows: TGTGCCAGCAGTTTAAGGTCTAGCGGACACTACGAGCAGTACTTC. This gives the protein CASSLRSSGHYEQYF.

The V call is TRBV5-6, the J call TRBJ2-7; D gene uncertain. This CDR3 is 11 amino acids long. V lost 4 bases and J 4 bases, leaving 6 bases between the germline ends. Germline assignment: CDR1 SGHDT and CDR2 YYEEEE. The CDR3 spells CASSASYEQYF. The CDR3 DNA follows: TGTGCCAGCAGCGCGAGTTACGAGCAGTACTTC.

Notes on this clone: At one of its ends the junction is not consistent with the germline gene, which may arise from a read error. The same CDR3 arises from other DNA sequences in this sample as well. The chain combines TRBV7-9 with TRBJ1-1, with D maybe TRBD1 (6 bases). The length of the CDR3 is 11 residues. The germline V gene encodes CDR1 SEHNR and CDR2 FQNEAQ (reference sequence). Here the CDR3 DNA reads TGTGCCAGCAGCCGGGACACCGAAGCTTTCTTT. This encodes CASSRDTEAFF.

This rearrangement joins TRBV18 to TRBJ2-3, with 10 bases lining up with TRBD1. J lost 8 bases, V lost 5 bases, and 7 bases had no gene match. The germline CDR1 and CDR2 sequences are KGHSH and LQKENI. This CDR3 region has 14 residues. DNA for the CDR3: TGTGCCAGCTCAGACCGGGACAGGGGAAGTACGCAGTATTTT. Translating gives CASSDRDRGSTQYF.

The chain recombines TRBV19 with TRBJ2-7; D might be TRBD1 (5 bases). Germline-derived CDR1 and CDR2 are LNHDA and SQIVND (reference sequence). The CDR3 covers 12 residues. The V and J ends lost 3 bases and 2 bases respectively, with 5 bases between them. CDR3 region: CASSMGPYEQYF. The DNA for the CDR3 is TGTGCCAGTAGTATGGGGCCCTACGAGCAGTACTTC.

This chain uses TRBV18 with TRBJ2-7; TRBD1 agrees at 9 bases. Unmatched junction bases numbered 6, after V lost 1 base and J lost 5 bases. This CDR3 region has 15 residues. Germline CDR1 and CDR2: KGHSH and LQKENI. The CDR3 region is CASSPLGTGSDEQYF. The CDR3 bases are TGTGCCAGCTCACCACTCGGGACAGGGTCAGACGAGCAGTACTTC.

This chain links TRBV19 with TRBJ2-2, with 11 bases aligning to TRBD2. V was clipped by 6 bases and J by 4 bases; unmatched bases: 7. This CDR3 comprises 16 residues. The germline CDR1 and CDR2 sequences are LNHDA and SQIVND (reference sequence). The chain's CDR3 is CASRLAGAIGTGELFF. The CDR3 DNA reads TGTGCCAGTAGACTAGCGGGAGCTATCGGCACCGGGGAGCTGTTTTTT.

This chain uses TRBV6-5 with TRBJ1-4, with 9 bases aligning to TRBD1. CDR1 is MNHEY, CDR2 SVGAGI, per germline. V shed 5 bases, J shed 5 bases, and the junction held 3 bases outside the gene matches. The length of the CDR3 is 14 residues. The CDR3 spells CASSTGGHNEKLFF. CDR3 bases: TGTGCCAGCAGTACAGGGGGCCACAATGAAAAACTGTTTTTT.

V usage is TRBV6-5 and J usage is TRBJ1-2, with TRBD1 matching over 8 bases. V lost 0 bases, J lost 4 bases, and 7 bases stayed unmatched. CDR1 MNHEY and CDR2 SVGAGI come from the germline V gene. The CDR3 runs 16 residues. The DNA of the CDR3 is TGTGCCAGCAGTTACTCGGTCGGGACAGGAGGCTATGGCTACACCTTC. Translated, it gives CASSYSVGTGGYGYTF.

This chain uses TRBV4-3 with TRBJ2-4; D perhaps matches TRBD2 (5 bases). The CDR3 runs 17 residues. CDR1 LGHNA and CDR2 YSLEER come from the germline V gene. The germline V and J ends were trimmed by 0 bases and 3 bases, with 15 bases remaining between them. In DNA form, the CDR3 reads TGCGCCAGCAGCCAAGATTTAGGTGCGGGTGGCAAAAACATTCAGTACTTC. Translated: CASSQDLGAGGKNIQYF.

J is TRBJ1-1 and V is TRBV2; D remains ambiguous. The CDR3 loop spans 12 amino acids. V lost 4 bases and J lost 5, with 8 bases in between. Germline CDR1 reads SNHLY; CDR2 reads FYNNEI. CDR3 DNA sequence: TGTGCCAGCAGTGTAATACGGACTGAAGCTTTCTTT. It is translated as CASSVIRTEAFF.

This chain links TRBV6-5 with TRBJ2-7; no reliable D call. Trimming took 1 base from V and 0 from J, leaving 7 bases between them. This CDR3 contains 14 residues. Germline values: CDR1 MNHEY, CDR2 SVGAGI. In DNA, the CDR3 is TGTGCCAGCAGTTACTACGCAGGCTCCTACGAGCAGTACTTC. It codes for CASSYYAGSYEQYF.

The rearrangement joins TRBV11-2 to TRBJ2-7, with D possibly being TRBD2 (5 bases). V was shortened by 2 bases and J by 1 base, with 9 bases between the two germline ends. The germline gives CDR1 SGHAT, CDR2 FQNNGV. The CDR3 contains 14 residues. The CDR3 here is CASSLRWESYEQYF. CDR3 in DNA: TGTGCCAGCAGCTTAAGGTGGGAGTCCTACGAGCAGTACTTC.

The chain couples TRBV29-1 to TRBJ1-2; D is unresolved. The V and J ends lost 0 bases and 3 bases respectively, with 11 bases between them. The CDR3 has 14 residues. In germline, CDR1 is SQVTM, CDR2 ANQGSEA. The CDR3: CSVEDDEGYYGYTF. CDR3 nucleotides: TGCAGCGTTGAAGATGACGAGGGATACTATGGCTACACCTTC.

The chain joins TRBV5-6 to TRBJ1-1; D is possibly TRBD1 (5 bases). Germline CDR1 reads SGHDT; CDR2 reads YYEEEE. Trimming took off 1 base at V and 4 bases at J, with 11 bases between the two ends. The CDR3 has 14 amino acids. The CDR3 nucleotides read TGTGCCAGCAGCTTGAGGCAGGGAGGCACTGAAGCTTTCTTT. This codes for CASSLRQGGTEAFF. Drawing the rest from reference TRBV5-6 and TRBJ1-1, the complete variable domain is DAGVTQSPTHLIKTRGQQVTLRCSPKSGHDTVSWYQQALGQGPQFIFQYYEEEERQRGNFPDRFSGHQFPNYSSELNVNALLLGDSALYLCASSLRQGGTEAFFGQGTRLTVV.

The genes are TRBV27 and TRBJ2-5; tentatively, D is TRBD2 (6 bases). This CDR3 is built from 14 residues. CDR1 is MNHEY and CDR2 is SMNVEV in the germline V gene (reference sequence). The V gene lost 2 bases and the J gene lost 4 bases, with 11 bases spanning the gap. The CDR3 nucleotides read TGTGCCAGCAGTTTAGGACGGGGGAGAGAGACCCAGTACTTC. As protein: CASSLGRGRETQYF.

The chain recombines TRBV11-3 with TRBJ2-3, with 11 bases that match TRBD2. CDR1 and CDR2 (germline): SGHNT, YENEEA. J lost 7 bases, V lost 5 bases, and 5 bases had no gene match. The CDR3 consists of 14 residues. The CDR3 loop is CASSLSSGGNTQYF. Here the CDR3 DNA reads TGTGCCAGCAGCCTATCTAGCGGGGGGAATACGCAGTATTTT.

The genes are TRBV6-6 and TRBJ1-2; the match to TRBD1 covers 8 bases. From germline, CDR1 is MNHNY and CDR2 SVGAGI (reference sequence). There are 13 residues in the CDR3. The ends lost 6 bases at V and 5 bases at J; junction bases unmatched: 5. CDR3 sequence (DNA): TGTGCCAGCAGCCCGGACAGGGCTTATGGCTACACCTTC. It encodes CASSPDRAYGYTF.

The gene calls are TRBV5-1 and TRBJ1-1; 9 nucleotides align to TRBD1. After removal of 6 bases from V and 1 base from J, the junction contained 7 bases not matched to a gene. This CDR3 is 15 amino acids long. CDR1 is SGHRS, CDR2 YFSETQ, per germline. The CDR3 here is CASTGQGIENTEAFF. The CDR3 DNA reads TGCGCCAGCACCGGACAGGGGATAGAGAACACTGAAGCTTTCTTT.

On this clone itself: An end of the junction does not agree with germline; a read error may underlie this. The V gene is TRBV7-7, the J gene TRBJ2-2; D perhaps matches TRBD2 (6 bases). In germline, CDR1 is SSHAT, CDR2 FNYEAQ (reference sequence). The CDR3 length is 15 residues. The DNA for the CDR3 is TGTGCTAGCAGTGTCGGGAGAGAGGGCACCGGGGAGCTGTTTTTT. Translating it yields CASSVGREGTGELFF.

V is TRBV6-1 and J is TRBJ1-2, with TRBD1 matching over 11 bases. J lost 0 bases, V lost 4 bases, and 4 bases had no gene match. CDR3 length: 16 residues. CDR1 and CDR2 from the germline V gene are MNHNS and SASEGT. The CDR3: CASSAGQGAANYGYTF. The CDR3 coding sequence is TGTGCCAGCAGTGCCGGACAGGGGGCGGCTAACTATGGCTACACCTTC.

This chain uses TRBV10-3 with TRBJ1-2; D gene unclear. The V gene lost 6 bases and the J gene lost 2 bases, with 16 bases spanning the gap. In germline, CDR1 is ENHRY, CDR2 SYGVKD. There are 15 residues in the CDR3. This chain's CDR3 is CAISPREQHNYGYTF. The CDR3 DNA reads TGTGCCATCAGCCCGAGGGAACAACACAACTATGGCTACACCTTC.

DNA for the CDR3: TGTGCCAGTATGGAAGGGGGCCGGGCAGATACGCAGTATTTT. This gives the protein CASMEGGRADTQYF. V is TRBV19 and J is TRBJ2-3; TRBD1 aligns across 7 bases. Trimming took 7 bases from V and 4 from J; bases not matched to a gene: 8. This CDR3 region has 14 residues. Germline V lookup: CDR1 LNHDA, CDR2 SQIVND (reference sequence). The variable domain in full, with the rest retrieved from reference TRBV19 and TRBJ2-3, is DGGITQSPKYLFRKEGQNVTLSCEQNLNHDAMYWYRQDPGQGLRLIYYSQIVNDFQKGDIAEGYSVSREKKESFPLTVTSAQKNPTAFYLCASMEGGRADTQYFGPGTRLTVL.

The chain recombines TRBV6-5 with TRBJ2-3; tentatively, D is TRBD1 (6 bases). The CDR3 runs to 16 residues. V was clipped by 2 bases and J by 2 bases, with 14 bases between them. Germline CDR1 reads MNHEY; CDR2 reads SVGAGI. The CDR3 DNA sequence: TGTGCCAGCAGTTACACCGGGACATCCTTCACAGATACGCAGTATTTT. This sequence encodes CASSYTGTSFTDTQYF.

The chain has TRBV11-3 and TRBJ2-7; D unclear. From germline, CDR1 is SGHNT and CDR2 YENEEA. This CDR3 has 10 residues. Trimming shortened V by 3 bases and J by 7 bases, and 4 bases separated the two germline ends. CDR3: CASSLREQYF. CDR3 nucleotide sequence: TGTGCCAGCAGCTTGAGGGAGCAGTACTTC.

J is TRBJ2-1 and V is TRBV6-1; D perhaps matches TRBD1 (6 bases). The CDR3 loop spans 14 amino acids. The germline V gene has CDR1 MNHNS and CDR2 SASEGT. V was pared by 1 base and J by 8 bases, with 12 bases between. The CDR3 is CASSEGVQGHEQFF. CDR3 DNA sequence: TGTGCCAGCAGTGAAGGGGTACAGGGACATGAGCAGTTCTTC.

J is TRBJ2-7 and V is TRBV9, with 9 bases matching TRBD1. CDR3 size: 15 residues. Per the germline V gene, CDR1 is SGDLS and CDR2 is YYNGEE. J lost 4 bases, V lost 1 base, and 6 bases had no gene match. The CDR3 nucleotides are TGTGCCAGCAGCGTAAGCGGGACAGGGATTTACGAGCAGTACTTC. The encoded protein is CASSVSGTGIYEQYF.

V is TRBV28 and J is TRBJ1-1, with D possibly TRBD1 on 5 matching bases. CDR1 MDHEN and CDR2 SYDVKM come from the germline V gene. The length of the CDR3 is 12 residues. Trimming left V 4 bases short and J 8 bases short, with 11 bases between. The CDR3 DNA reads TGTGCCAGCAGTTCCAGCGGGGGAGAAGCTTTCTTT. This gives the protein CASSSSGGEAFF.

As concerns this clone: Germline is not matched at one junction end, which may reflect a read error. This sample also contains other DNA sequences that code for the same CDR3. The chain carries TRBV29-1 and TRBJ1-2; 8 nucleotides align to TRBD1. This CDR3 is 12 amino acids long. Germline CDR1 is SQVTM and CDR2 is ANQGSEA. CDR3 in amino acids: CSASGGAYGYTF. In nucleotides, the CDR3 is TGCAGCGCTTCAGGGGGCGCGTATGGCTATACCTTC.